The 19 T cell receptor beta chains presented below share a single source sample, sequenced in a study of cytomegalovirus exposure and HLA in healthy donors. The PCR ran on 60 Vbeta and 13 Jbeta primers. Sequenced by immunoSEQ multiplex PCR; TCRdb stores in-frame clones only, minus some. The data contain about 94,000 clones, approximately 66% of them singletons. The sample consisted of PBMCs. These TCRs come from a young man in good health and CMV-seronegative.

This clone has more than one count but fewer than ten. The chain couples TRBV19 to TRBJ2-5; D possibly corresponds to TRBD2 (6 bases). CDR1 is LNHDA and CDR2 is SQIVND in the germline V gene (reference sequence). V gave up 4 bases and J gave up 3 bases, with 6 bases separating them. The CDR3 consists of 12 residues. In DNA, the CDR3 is TGTGCCAGTAGTAGGGGGGAAGAGACCCAGTACTTC. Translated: CASSRGEETQYF.

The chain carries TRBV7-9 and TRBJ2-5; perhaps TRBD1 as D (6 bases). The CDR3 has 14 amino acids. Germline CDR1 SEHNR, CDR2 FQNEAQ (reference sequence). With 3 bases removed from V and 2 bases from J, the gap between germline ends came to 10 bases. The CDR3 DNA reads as TGTGCCAGCAGCTTCCGGGACACTCAAGAGACCCAGTACTTC. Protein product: CASSFRDTQETQYF.

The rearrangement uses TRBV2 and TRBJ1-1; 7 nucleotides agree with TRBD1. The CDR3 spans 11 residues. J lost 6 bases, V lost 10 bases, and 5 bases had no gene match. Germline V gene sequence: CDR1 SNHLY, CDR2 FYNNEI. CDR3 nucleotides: TGTGCCACCGGAGGGGGCTCTGAAGCTTTCTTT. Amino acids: CATGGGSEAFF.

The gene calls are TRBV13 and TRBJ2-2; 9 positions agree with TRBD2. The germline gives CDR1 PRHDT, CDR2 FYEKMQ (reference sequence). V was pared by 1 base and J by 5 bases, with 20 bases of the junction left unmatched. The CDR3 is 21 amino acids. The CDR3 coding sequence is TGTGCCAGCAGCTTAGTGTTAGGGAGGAACTATCGGACTAGCGAAACCGGGGAGCTGTTTTTT. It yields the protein CASSLVLGRNYRTSETGELFF.

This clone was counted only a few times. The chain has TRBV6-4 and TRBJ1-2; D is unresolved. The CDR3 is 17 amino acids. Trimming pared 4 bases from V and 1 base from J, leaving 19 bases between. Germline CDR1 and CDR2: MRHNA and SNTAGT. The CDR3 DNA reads TGTGCCAGCAGTGTAGAGCCCGCTGAAACCTTTAACTATGGCTACACCTTC. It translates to CASSVEPAETFNYGYTF.

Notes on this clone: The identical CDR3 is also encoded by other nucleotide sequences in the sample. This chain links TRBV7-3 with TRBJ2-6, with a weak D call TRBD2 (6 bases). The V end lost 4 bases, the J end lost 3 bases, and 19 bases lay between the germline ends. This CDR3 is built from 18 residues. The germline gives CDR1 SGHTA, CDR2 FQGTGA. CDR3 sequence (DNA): TGTGCCAGCAGCTCCCCCCGCCGCGGGGCGGGTGGGGCCAACGTCCTGACTTTC. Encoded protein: CASSSPRRGAGGANVLTF.

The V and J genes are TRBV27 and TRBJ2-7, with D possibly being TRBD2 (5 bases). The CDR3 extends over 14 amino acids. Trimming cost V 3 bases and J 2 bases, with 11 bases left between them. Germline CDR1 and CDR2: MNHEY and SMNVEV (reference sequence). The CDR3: CASSFVTNPYEQYF. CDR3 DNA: TGTGCCAGCAGTTTCGTGACTAATCCCTACGAGCAGTACTTC.

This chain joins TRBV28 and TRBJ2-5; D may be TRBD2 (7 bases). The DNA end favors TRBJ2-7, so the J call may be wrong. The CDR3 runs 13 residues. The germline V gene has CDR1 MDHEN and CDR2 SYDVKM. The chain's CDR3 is CASAGARRYEQYF. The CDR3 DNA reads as TGTGCCAGCGCGGGGGCGAGGCGCTACGAGCAGTACTTC.

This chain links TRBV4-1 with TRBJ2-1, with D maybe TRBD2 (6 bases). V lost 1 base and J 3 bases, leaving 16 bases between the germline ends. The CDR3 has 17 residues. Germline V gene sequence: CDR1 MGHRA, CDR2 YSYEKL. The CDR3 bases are TGCGCCAGCAGCCAAGGGGTCCGGGACTTAGACTACAATGAGCAGTTCTTC. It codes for CASSQGVRDLDYNEQFF.

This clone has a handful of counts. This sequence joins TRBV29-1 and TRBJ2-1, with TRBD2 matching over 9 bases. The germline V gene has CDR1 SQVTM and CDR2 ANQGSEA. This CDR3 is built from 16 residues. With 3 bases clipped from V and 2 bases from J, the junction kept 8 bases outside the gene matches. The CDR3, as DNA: TGCAGCGTTGACCCCTCGCGGGAGGGCCCCTACAATGAGCAGTTCTTC. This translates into CSVDPSREGPYNEQFF.

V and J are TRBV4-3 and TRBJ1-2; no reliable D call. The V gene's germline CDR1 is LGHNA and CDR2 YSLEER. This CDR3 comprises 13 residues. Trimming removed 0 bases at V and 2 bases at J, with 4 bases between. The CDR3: CASSQDRNYGYTF. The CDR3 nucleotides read TGCGCCAGCAGCCAAGACAGGAACTATGGCTACACCTTC.

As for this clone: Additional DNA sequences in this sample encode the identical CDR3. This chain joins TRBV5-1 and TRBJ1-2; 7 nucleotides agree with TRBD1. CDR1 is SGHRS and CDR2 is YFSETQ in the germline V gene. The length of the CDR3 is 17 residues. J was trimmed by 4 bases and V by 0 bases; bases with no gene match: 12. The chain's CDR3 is CASSLAGVGQDLYGYTF. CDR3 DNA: TGCGCCAGCAGCTTGGCGGGTGTAGGACAGGATCTCTATGGCTACACCTTC. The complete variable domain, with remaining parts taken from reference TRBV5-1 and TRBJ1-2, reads KAGVTQTPRYLIKTRGQQVTLSCSPISGHRSVSWYQQTPGQGLQFLFEYFSETQRNKGNFPGRFSGRQFSNSRSEMNVSTLELGDSALYLCASSLAGVGQDLYGYTFGSGTRLTVV.

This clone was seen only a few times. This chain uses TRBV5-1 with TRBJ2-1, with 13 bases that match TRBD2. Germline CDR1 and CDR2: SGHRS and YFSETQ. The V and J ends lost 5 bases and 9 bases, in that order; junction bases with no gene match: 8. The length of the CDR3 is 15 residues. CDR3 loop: CASSLLGLAGVEQFF. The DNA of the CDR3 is TGCGCCAGCAGTTTATTAGGACTAGCGGGAGTTGAGCAGTTCTTC.

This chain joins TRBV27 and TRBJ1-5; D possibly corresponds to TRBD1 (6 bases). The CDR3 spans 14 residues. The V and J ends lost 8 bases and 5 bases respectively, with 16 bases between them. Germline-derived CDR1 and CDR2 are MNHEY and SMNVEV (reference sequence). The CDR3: CASRSGVGYQPQHF. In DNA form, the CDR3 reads TGTGCCAGCCGTTCAGGGGTTGGGTATCAGCCCCAGCATTTT.

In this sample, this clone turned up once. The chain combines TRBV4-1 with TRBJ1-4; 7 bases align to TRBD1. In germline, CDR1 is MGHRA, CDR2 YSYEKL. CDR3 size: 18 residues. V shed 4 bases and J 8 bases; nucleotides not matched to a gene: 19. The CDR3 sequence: CASSRRQGRVSGLEKLFF. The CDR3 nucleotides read TGCGCCAGCAGCCGCCGACAGGGTAGAGTCTCGGGTTTAGAAAAACTGTTTTTT.

CDR3 in amino acids: CASSEAGGPSYNEQFF. The CDR3 DNA reads TGTGCCAGCAGTGAAGCGGGAGGTCCCTCCTACAATGAGCAGTTCTTC. The chain couples TRBV2 to TRBJ2-1, with a tentative D call TRBD2 (6 bases). The CDR3 is made up of 16 amino acids. Germline CDR1 and CDR2: SNHLY and FYNNEI. V gave up 0 bases and J gave up 0 bases, with 9 bases separating them.

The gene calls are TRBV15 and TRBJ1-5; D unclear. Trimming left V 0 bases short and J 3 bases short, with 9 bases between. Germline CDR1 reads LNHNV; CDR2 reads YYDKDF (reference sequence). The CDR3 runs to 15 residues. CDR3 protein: CATSRDTKPNQPQHF. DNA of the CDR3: TGTGCCACCAGCAGAGATACCAAGCCCAATCAGCCCCAGCATTTT.

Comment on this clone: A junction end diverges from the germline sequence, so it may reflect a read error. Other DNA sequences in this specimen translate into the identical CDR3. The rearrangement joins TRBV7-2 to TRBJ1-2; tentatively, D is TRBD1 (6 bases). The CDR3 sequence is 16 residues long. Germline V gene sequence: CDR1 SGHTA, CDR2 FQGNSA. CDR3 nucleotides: TGTGCCAGTAGCTTTATAATAGGACAGACCCTTAAGGGCTACACCTTC. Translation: CASSFIIGQTLKGYTF.

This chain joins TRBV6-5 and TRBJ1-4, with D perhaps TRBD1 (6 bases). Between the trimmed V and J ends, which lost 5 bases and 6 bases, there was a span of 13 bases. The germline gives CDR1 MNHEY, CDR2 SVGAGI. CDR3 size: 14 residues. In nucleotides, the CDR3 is TGTGCCAGCAGTCCAGGGGCGACTTATGAAAAACTGTTTTTT. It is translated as CASSPGATYEKLFF.